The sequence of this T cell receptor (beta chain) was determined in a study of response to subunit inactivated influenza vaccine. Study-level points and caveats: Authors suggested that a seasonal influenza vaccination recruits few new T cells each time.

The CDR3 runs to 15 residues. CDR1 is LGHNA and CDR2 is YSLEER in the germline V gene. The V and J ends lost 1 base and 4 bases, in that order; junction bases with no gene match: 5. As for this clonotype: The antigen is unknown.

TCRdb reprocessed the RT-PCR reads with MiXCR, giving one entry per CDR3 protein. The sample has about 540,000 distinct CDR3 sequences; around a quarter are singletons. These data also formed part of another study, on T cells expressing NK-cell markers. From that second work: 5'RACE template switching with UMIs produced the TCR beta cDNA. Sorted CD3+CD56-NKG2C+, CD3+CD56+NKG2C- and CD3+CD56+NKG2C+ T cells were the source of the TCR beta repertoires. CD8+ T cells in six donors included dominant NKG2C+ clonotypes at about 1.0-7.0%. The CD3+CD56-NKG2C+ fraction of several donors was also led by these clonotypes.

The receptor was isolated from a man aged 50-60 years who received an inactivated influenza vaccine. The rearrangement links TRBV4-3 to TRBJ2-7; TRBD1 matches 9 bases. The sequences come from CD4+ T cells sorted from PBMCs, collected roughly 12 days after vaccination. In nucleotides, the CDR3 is TGCGCCAGCAGCCAAGCAGACAGGGGGAATTACGAGCAGTACTTC. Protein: CASSQADRGNYEQYF.